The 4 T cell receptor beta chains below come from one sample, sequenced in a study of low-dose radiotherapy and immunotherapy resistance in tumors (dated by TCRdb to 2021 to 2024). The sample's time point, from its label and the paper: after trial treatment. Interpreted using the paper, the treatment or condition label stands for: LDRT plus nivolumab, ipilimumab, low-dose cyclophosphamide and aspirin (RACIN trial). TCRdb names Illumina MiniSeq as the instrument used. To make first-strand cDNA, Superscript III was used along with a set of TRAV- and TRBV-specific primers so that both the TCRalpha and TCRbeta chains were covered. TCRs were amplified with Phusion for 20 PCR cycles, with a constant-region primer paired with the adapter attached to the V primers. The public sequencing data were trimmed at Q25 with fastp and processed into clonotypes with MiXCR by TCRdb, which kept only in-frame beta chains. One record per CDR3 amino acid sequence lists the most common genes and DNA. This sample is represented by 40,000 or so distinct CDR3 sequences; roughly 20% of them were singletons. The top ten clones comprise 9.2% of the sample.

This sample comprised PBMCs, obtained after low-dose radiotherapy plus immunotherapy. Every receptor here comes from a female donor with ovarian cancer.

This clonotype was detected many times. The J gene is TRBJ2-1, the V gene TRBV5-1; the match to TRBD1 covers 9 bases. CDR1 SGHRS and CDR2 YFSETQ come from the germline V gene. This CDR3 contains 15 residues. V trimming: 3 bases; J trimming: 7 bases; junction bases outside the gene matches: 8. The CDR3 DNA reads TGCGCCAGCAGCTGGGGGGACAGGGAACAAAATGAGCAGTTCTTC. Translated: CASSWGDREQNEQFF.

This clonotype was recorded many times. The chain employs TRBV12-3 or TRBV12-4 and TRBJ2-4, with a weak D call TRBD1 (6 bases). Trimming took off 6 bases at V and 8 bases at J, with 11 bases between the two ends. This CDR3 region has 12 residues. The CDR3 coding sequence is TGTGCCAGCAGCCTACAGGGCTACATTCAGTACTTC. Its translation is CASSLQGYIQYF.

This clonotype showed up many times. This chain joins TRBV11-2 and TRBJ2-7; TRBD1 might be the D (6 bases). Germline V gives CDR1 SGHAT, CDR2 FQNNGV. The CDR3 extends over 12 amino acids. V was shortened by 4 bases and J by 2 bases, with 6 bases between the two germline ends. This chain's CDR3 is CASSWTAYEQYF. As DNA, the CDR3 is TGTGCCAGCAGCTGGACAGCCTACGAGCAGTACTTC.

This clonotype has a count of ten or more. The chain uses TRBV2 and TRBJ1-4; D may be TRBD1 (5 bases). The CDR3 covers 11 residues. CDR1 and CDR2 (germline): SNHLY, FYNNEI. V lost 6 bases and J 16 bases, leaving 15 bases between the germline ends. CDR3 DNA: TGTGCCAGCAGGTCGACAGCGGGTCCGTTTTTT. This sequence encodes CASRSTAGPFF.